A selection of T cell receptor beta chains follows, all from one sample in a study of T cell responses to AZD1222 COVID-19 vaccine. Clones were sequenced by immunoSEQ multiplex PCR, and TCRdb holds only the in-frame ones, with some missing. The sample lists over 85,000 clones, about 85% occurring once. The sequences come from peripheral blood, collected on day 0 of AZD1222 vaccination. The receptors stem from an adult in good health. The CDR3 runs from the conserved cysteine through the conserved F or W. D genes are given only for firm matches. Part of the rows lack a size; the others show once, few, many or a class for expanded clones.

TRBV18	TRBD1	TRBJ2-5	-	TGTGCCAGCTCACCTACAGGGGGACAAGAGACCCAGTACTTC	CASSPTGGQETQYF
TRBV3-1/TRBV3-2	-	TRBJ2-7	-	TGTGCCAGCGGAACCCGCGAGCAGTACTTC	CASGTREQYF
TRBV2	-	TRBJ2-7	-	TGTGCCAGCAGGTCCTCCCCCCTACTCGAGCAGTACTTC	CASRSSPLLEQYF
TRBV6-5	TRBD1	TRBJ2-5	once	TGTGCCAGCAGGCCAGAGCAGGGGGCCCAAGAGGCCCAGTACTTC	CASRPEQGAQEAQYF
TRBV4-2	-	TRBJ2-3	few	TGTGCCAGCAGCCAAATACTTGCGGGGGCCTCCACGGCAGATACGCAGTATTTT	CASSQILAGASTADTQYF
TRBV19	TRBD1	TRBJ1-5	few	TGTGCCAGTAGGGGACAGTATCAGCCCCAGCATTTT	CASRGQYQPQHF
TRBV6-5	-	TRBJ1-3	-	TGTGCCAGCAGTTTCCTGACCGGTAGCTCTGGAAACACCATATATTTT	CASSFLTGSSGNTIYF
TRBV19	TRBD2	TRBJ2-2	-	TGTGCCAGTAGTATGACCGCCGGCGGGGGAAGGACCGGGGAGCTGTTTTTT	CASSMTAGGGRTGELFF
TRBV15	-	TRBJ1-2	-	TGTGCCACCAGCAGAGGGAGGACGGAAGTTTTTGGCTACACCTTC	CATSRGRTEVFGYTF
TRBV7-9	-	TRBJ2-1	-	TGTGCCAGCAGCTCTCCAAACAATGAGCAGTTCTTC	CASSSPNNEQFF
TRBV28	TRBD1	TRBJ1-2	-	TGTGCCAGCAGTTTATTAGGGGACAGGGAGCGAAATGGCTACACCTTC	CASSLLGDRERNGYTF
TRBV7-2	TRBD1	TRBJ2-4	-	TGTGCCAGCAGCTTAGCGTTTTCAAGGGGGCTAGGTGTCAAAAACATTCAGTACTTC	CASSLAFSRGLGVKNIQYF
TRBV5-1	-	TRBJ1-4	-	TGCGCCAGCAGGGACAGCGCGAATGAAAAACTGTTTTTT	CASRDSANEKLFF
TRBV19	-	TRBJ2-2	-	TGTGCCAGCGTTCCGGGACGGACGAACACCGGGGAGCTGTTTTTT	CASVPGRTNTGELFF
TRBV19	TRBD1	TRBJ1-6	few	TGTGCCAGTAGTACCACAGGGGATAGATGGAATTCACCCCTCCACTTT	CASSTTGDRWNSPLHF
TRBV2	-	TRBJ2-3	-	TGTGCCAGCAGTGACCGGTCCGCGGGATACACAGATACGCAGTATTTT	CASSDRSAGYTDTQYF
TRBV5-1	-	TRBJ2-1	once	TGCGCCAGCAGCTTCCAACAGGGCAATGAGCAGTTCTTC	CASSFQQGNEQFF
TRBV18	TRBD1	TRBJ2-7	-	TGTGCCAGCTCCCAGGACAGGGGTTCCTACGAGCAGTACTTC	CASSQDRGSYEQYF
TRBV24-1	TRBD1	TRBJ1-2	once	TGTGCCACCGCAGGGGGAAGCGGACCTTATGGCTACACCTTC	CATAGGSGPYGYTF
TRBV24-1	TRBD1	TRBJ2-2	-	TGTGCCACCAGTGATTGGGCCGGGACAGGGATCACCGGGGAGCTGTTTTTT	CATSDWAGTGITGELFF
TRBV6-2/TRBV6-3	-	TRBJ1-5	once	TGTGCCAGCAGTTACGAACAGGGAGAGGGGTTATATCAGCCCCAGCATTTT	CASSYEQGEGLYQPQHF
TRBV18	TRBD1	TRBJ2-7	few	TGTGCCAGCTCACCGGGACAGTCTTCTGGGAAGCAGTACTTC	CASSPGQSSGKQYF
TRBV5-1	TRBD1	TRBJ1-2	-	TGCGCCAGCAGCAACACAGGGGACGATCTCTATGGCTACACCTTC	CASSNTGDDLYGYTF
TRBV5-1	-	TRBJ1-1	once	TGCGCCAGCAGCCCGTACAGGGAAGTGAGCACTGAAGCTTTCTTT	CASSPYREVSTEAFF
TRBV24-1	TRBD1	TRBJ1-2	once	TGTGCCACCAGTGATCCGGACAGGGAATTTGCTGGCTACACCTTC	CATSDPDREFAGYTF
TRBV7-6	-	TRBJ1-5	-	TGTGCCAGCAGCTTAGAATGGAAAAATCAGCCCCAGCATTTT	CASSLEWKNQPQHF
TRBV9	-	TRBJ2-3	-	TGTGCCAGCAGCGATGTGGGGCTCACAGATACGCAGTATTTT	CASSDVGLTDTQYF
TRBV3-1/TRBV3-2	-	TRBJ2-1	-	TGTGCCAGCAGCCACGGGTCCCCCCGCCATGAGCAGTTCTTC	CASSHGSPRHEQFF
TRBV27	TRBD1	TRBJ2-7	-	TGTGCCAGCAGTTTAGGGACAGGTCCCTACGAGCAGTACTTC	CASSLGTGPYEQYF
TRBV3-1/TRBV3-2	TRBD2	TRBJ2-1	-	TGTGCCAGCAGCCAAGGTAGCGGGGGGGCCAGGGAGCAGTTCTTC	CASSQGSGGAREQFF
TRBV27	-	TRBJ2-7	-	TGTGCCAGCAGTCCCCTGGGACAAGGCTACGAGCAGTACTTC	CASSPLGQGYEQYF
TRBV28	-	TRBJ1-5	-	TGTGCCAGCAGTTTTAATCCGTGGGGGGGGCAGAGAAGCAATCAGCCCCAGCATTTT	CASSFNPWGGQRSNQPQHF
TRBV11-1	-	TRBJ1-1	-	TGTGCCAGCAGCTTATCCCAGAACACTGAAGCTTTCTTT	CASSLSQNTEAFF
TRBV6-2/TRBV6-3	-	TRBJ2-7	-	TGTGCCAGCAGTACTACTTTCAACGAGCAGTACTTC	CASSTTFNEQYF
TRBV18	TRBD2	TRBJ2-3	-	TGTGCCAGCTCCGGGACTAGCGGGAGGACAGATACGCAGTATTTT	CASSGTSGRTDTQYF
TRBV30	-	TRBJ1-1	once	TGTGCCTGGAGCGTTGACATCTCAGGTTCTGGCACTGAAGCTTTCTTT	CAWSVDISGSGTEAFF
TRBV11-2	-	TRBJ1-1	-	TGTGCCAGCAGCCCGGGGGGAGACACTGAAGCTTTCTTT	CASSPGGDTEAFF
TRBV3-1/TRBV3-2	-	TRBJ1-5	-	TGTGCCAGCAGCCCCGGGACACTCGCTGGGGAGCCCCAGCATTTT	CASSPGTLAGEPQHF
TRBV9	-	TRBJ1-2	-	TGTGCCAGCAGCGTAGAGATCGATTCGAACTATGGCTACACCTTC	CASSVEIDSNYGYTF
TRBV5-5	-	TRBJ2-3	-	TGTGCCAGCAGCTTAGGCCTAGATACGCAGTATTTT	CASSLGLDTQYF
TRBV11-1	TRBD2	TRBJ2-5	-	TGTGCCAGCAGCTTCTGGGGAGGGGACGAGACCCAGTACTTC	CASSFWGGDETQYF